The source of this TCR beta chain is a study of regulatory T cells in long-lasting Graves disease. Trimming removed 6 bases at V and 6 bases at J, with 11 bases between. This CDR3 is built from 13 residues. Time point defined: newly diagnosed GD, antithyroid drugs for less than 3 months. TCR sequences were obtained from RNA taken from PBMCs. Arm-PCR of CDR3 regions and iRepertoire HTBI primers were the basis on which TCR beta libraries were built. Via MiXCR, TCRdb re-called the multiplex PCR reads, giving one row per CDR3 protein. The table lists hundreds of thousands of distinct CDR3 sequences, roughly 17% of them singletons. This clonotype was seen at least ten times. The same data also contributed to another study, on T cells in Graves' hyperthyroidism and ophthalmopathy.

The TCR was taken from a woman aged 25 to 39 with Graves disease. The sample here was peripheral blood mononuclear cells (PBMCs), taken at new diagnosis, from a patient treated with antithyroid drugs. This rearrangement joins TRBV12-3 or TRBV12-4 to TRBJ1-4; weak D call: TRBD1 (5 bases). The CDR3 sequence: CASSRDIDEKLFF. The DNA of the CDR3 is TGTGCCAGCAGCAGGGATATCGATGAAAAACTGTTTTTT.